This entry lists 11 T cell receptor beta chains sequenced from one sample in a study of cytomegalovirus exposure and HLA in healthy donors. 60 Vbeta and 13 Jbeta primers were used in PCR. Sequencing was performed with immunoSEQ multiplex PCR; in TCRdb, only in-frame clones are kept and a portion is missing. The sample has some 200,000 clones, 70% to 80% seen once. Sequenced material: PBMCs. These receptors were obtained from a woman aged 25 to 39 in good health and CMV-seropositive.

This rearrangement joins TRBV5-8 to TRBJ2-1; the match to TRBD1 covers 10 bases. The CDR3 extends over 14 amino acids. Germline loops: CDR1 SGHTS, CDR2 YDEGEE. V lost 4 bases and J lost 7; bases outside the gene matches: 5. The CDR3 loop reads CASSPGQGRNEQFF. The DNA of the CDR3 is TGTGCCAGCAGCCCGGGACAGGGGCGAAATGAGCAGTTCTTC. Complete variable domain (other parts from reference TRBV5-8 and TRBJ2-1): EAGVTQSPTHLIKTRGQQATLRCSPISGHTSVYWYQQALGLGLQFLLWYDEGEERNRGNFPPRFSGRQFPNYSSELNVNALELEDSALYLCASSPGQGRNEQFFGPGTRLTVL.

This clone showed up just a few times. The chain combines TRBV7-9 with TRBJ1-4, with 7 bases matching TRBD1. The V segment lost 5 bases and the J segment 7 bases; nucleotides outside the gene matches: 19. Germline V gives CDR1 SEHNR, CDR2 FQNEAQ (reference sequence). The CDR3 sequence is 18 residues long. CDR3 in amino acids: CASSIRPGGRGFGEKLFF. For the CDR3, the DNA is TGTGCCAGCAGCATCCGCCCAGGGGGGCGAGGGTTCGGTGAAAAACTGTTTTTT.

The rearrangement uses TRBV6-6 and TRBJ1-2, with D tentatively TRBD1 (5 bases). V gave up 5 bases and J gave up 4 bases, with 14 bases separating them. The CDR3 is 14 amino acids. CDR1 and CDR2 (germline): MNHNY, SVGAGI (reference sequence). CDR3 nucleotide sequence: TGTGCCAGCAGTGACTTGGGGCCCACCTATGGCTACACCTTC. It is translated as CASSDLGPTYGYTF.

A single count supports this clone. The V call is TRBV29-1, the J call TRBJ2-7; D gene uncertain. V dropped 7 bases and J dropped 2 bases, with 12 bases sitting between them. The CDR3 has 12 residues. Germline lookup yields CDR1 SQVTM and CDR2 ANQGSEA. This chain's CDR3 is CSGRRGPYEQYF. Here the CDR3 DNA reads TGCAGCGGCCGGAGAGGTCCCTACGAGCAGTACTTC.

The chain carries TRBV5-1 and TRBJ1-2; 10 bases map to TRBD1. From germline, CDR1 is SGHRS and CDR2 YFSETQ. V was pared by 3 bases and J by 4 bases, with 15 bases of the junction left unmatched. The CDR3 length is 18 residues. Here the CDR3 reads CASSSATVGRDRGYGYTF. In DNA, the CDR3 is TGCGCCAGCAGCTCCGCCACCGTAGGAAGGGACAGGGGCTATGGCTACACCTTC.

The chain has TRBV4-1 and TRBJ1-6, with 7 positions matching TRBD1. This CDR3 region has 20 residues. Germline trimming cut 0 bases from V and 1 base from J; bases unmatched to any gene: 12. Germline V CDR1 and CDR2: MGHRA, YSYEKL. CDR3 sequence reads: CASSQDIRQGGGSYNSPLHF. The CDR3 coding sequence is TGCGCCAGCAGCCAAGATATTAGGCAGGGGGGCGGGTCCTATAATTCACCCCTCCACTTT.

The chain employs TRBV25-1 and TRBJ2-4; 11 bases agree with TRBD1. V lost 4 bases, J lost 8 bases, and 4 bases stayed unmatched. CDR3 length: 14 amino acids. Germline-derived CDR1 and CDR2 are MGHDK and SYGVNS. The CDR3 protein is CASSVGQGGDIQYF. CDR3 nucleotide sequence: TGTGCCAGCAGTGTGGGACAGGGGGGGGACATTCAGTACTTC.

This clone was observed a few times. The chain couples TRBV30 to TRBJ2-7; tentatively, D is TRBD2 (5 bases). Trimming pared 2 bases from V and 6 bases from J, leaving 20 bases between. CDR3 length: 15 amino acids. Germline CDR1 GTSNPN, CDR2 SVGIG (reference sequence). The CDR3 spells CAWSNVREYDFEQYF. The DNA of the CDR3 is TGTGCCTGGAGTAATGTGAGGGAATATGATTTCGAGCAGTACTTC.

The CDR3 coding sequence is TGTGCCAGAGTGATACCCAGGTTCTCTGGGGCCAACGTCCTGACTTTC. Its protein is CARVIPRFSGANVLTF. The V and J genes are TRBV19 and TRBJ2-6; D remains unclear. V gave up 9 bases and J gave up 0 bases, with 15 bases separating them. The CDR3 totals 16 residues. CDR1 LNHDA and CDR2 SQIVND come from the germline V gene (reference sequence).

The chain joins TRBV29-1 to TRBJ2-5, with 9 bases fitting TRBD2. Germline trimming cut 3 bases from V and 4 bases from J; bases unmatched to any gene: 6. Looked up from germline, CDR1 is SQVTM and CDR2 is ANQGSEA. This CDR3 comprises 14 residues. For the CDR3, the DNA is TGCAGCGTTGACCCTAGCGGGGCAAGAGAGACCCAGTACTTC. It specifies CSVDPSGARETQYF.

This chain joins TRBV15 and TRBJ2-3, with a possible D match to TRBD2 (5 bases). The V end was cut by 0 bases, the J end by 0 bases, with 13 bases between. The germline V gene has CDR1 LNHNV and CDR2 YYDKDF (reference sequence). The CDR3 loop spans 17 amino acids. CDR3 loop: CATSRDTGSASTDTQYF. In nucleotides, the CDR3 is TGTGCCACCAGCAGAGACACGGGATCCGCGAGCACAGATACGCAGTATTTT. The whole variable domain, remainder taken from reference TRBV15 and TRBJ2-3, is DAMVIQNPRYQVTQFGKPVTLSCSQTLNHNVMYWYQQKSSQAPKLLFHYYDKDFNNEADTPDNFQSRRPNTSFCFLDIRSPGLGDTAMYLCATSRDTGSASTDTQYFGPGTRLTVL.